Shown below are 29 T cell receptor beta chains from a single sample sequenced in a study of technical replicates of blood from several donors. The table came from immunoSEQ multiplex PCR; TCRdb's copy has only in-frame clones and leaves some out. The sample holds about 75,000 clones, around 97% seen once. The sequencing sample was made of T cells isolated from PBMCs. Receptors originate from a human donor in good health.

This chain joins TRBV19 and TRBJ1-2; 8 nucleotides agree with TRBD1. This CDR3 region has 15 residues. Germline CDR1 is LNHDA and CDR2 is SQIVND (reference sequence). With 4 bases clipped from V and 5 bases from J, the junction kept 9 bases outside the gene matches. This CDR3 reads CASSTLDRVEYGYTF. The CDR3 DNA reads as TGTGCCAGTAGTACCTTGGACAGGGTGGAGTATGGCTACACCTTC. Drawing the rest from reference TRBV19 and TRBJ1-2, the complete variable domain is DGGITQSPKYLFRKEGQNVTLSCEQNLNHDAMYWYRQDPGQGLRLIYYSQIVNDFQKGDIAEGYSVSREKKESFPLTVTSAQKNPTAFYLCASSTLDRVEYGYTFGSGTRLTVV.

The table lists this clone with a count of one. The chain recombines TRBV28 with TRBJ1-5; D is perhaps TRBD1 (5 bases). The CDR3 has 14 residues. In germline, CDR1 is MDHEN, CDR2 SYDVKM. V was shortened by 3 bases and J by 10 bases, with 16 bases between the two germline ends. In nucleotides, the CDR3 is TGTGCCAGCAGTTTTCGCCAGCCCGGACATCCCCAGCATTTT. Its translation: CASSFRQPGHPQHF.

The V call is TRBV28, the J call TRBJ2-1; 8 bases align to TRBD2. This CDR3 spans 16 amino acids. Germline V gives CDR1 MDHEN, CDR2 SYDVKM. With V trimmed by 4 bases and J by 0 bases, 5 bases remained unmatched. This CDR3 is CASSSEREHSYNEQFF. The CDR3 DNA sequence: TGTGCCAGCAGTTCGGAGCGGGAGCACTCCTACAATGAGCAGTTCTTC.

The chain couples TRBV29-1 to TRBJ1-2, with 8 bases that match TRBD1. CDR1 and CDR2 from the germline V gene are SQVTM and ANQGSEA. This CDR3 spans 12 amino acids. With V trimmed by 3 bases and J by 4 bases, 1 base remained unmatched. Here the CDR3 DNA reads TGCAGCGTTGACACAGGGGGCTATGGCTACACCTTC. Translating it yields CSVDTGGYGYTF.

The chain carries TRBV7-9 and TRBJ2-4; D is perhaps TRBD1 (5 bases). The CDR3 sequence is 15 residues long. The germline V gene encodes CDR1 SEHNR and CDR2 FQNEAQ (reference sequence). V lost 6 bases, J lost 5 bases, and 17 bases lay in between. In DNA form, the CDR3 reads TGTGCCAGCAGTGGAACGGACATTTTCCAAAACATTCAGTACTTC. This encodes CASSGTDIFQNIQYF. The variable domain in full, completed from reference TRBV7-9 and TRBJ2-4, reads DTGVSQNPRHKITKRGQNVTFRCDPISEHNRLYWYRQTLGQGPEFLTYFQNEAQLEKSRLLSDRFSAERPKGSFSTLEIQRTEQGDSAMYLCASSGTDIFQNIQYFGAGTRLSVL.

V gene TRBV27 combines with J gene TRBJ2-1, with TRBD1 identical over 11 bases. This CDR3 has 14 residues. CDR1 is MNHEY, CDR2 SMNVEV, per germline (reference sequence). Germline trimming cut 4 bases from V and 7 bases from J; bases unmatched to any gene: 3. CDR3 region: CASSSDRGLNEQFF. The CDR3 bases are TGTGCCAGCAGTTCGGACAGGGGGCTTAATGAGCAGTTCTTC.

The CDR3 spells CASSWTSGSNNEQFF. CDR3 sequence (DNA): TGCGCCAGCAGCTGGACTAGCGGGAGTAACAATGAGCAGTTCTTC. The J gene is TRBJ2-1, the V gene TRBV5-1, with 13 bases that match TRBD2. The CDR3 extends over 15 amino acids. Trimming cost V 3 bases and J 5 bases; bases outside gene matches: 2. Germline V gene sequence: CDR1 SGHRS, CDR2 YFSETQ.

The chain is built from TRBV9 and TRBJ1-1; 7 nucleotides line up with TRBD1. The CDR3 consists of 15 residues. CDR1 is SGDLS and CDR2 is YYNGEE in the germline V gene. V was pared by 3 bases and J by 3 bases, with 8 bases of the junction left unmatched. The CDR3 loop is CASSGQDRTYTEAFF. The CDR3 DNA follows: TGTGCCAGCAGCGGACAGGACAGGACATACACTGAAGCTTTCTTT. Together with reference TRBV9 and TRBJ1-1, the CDR3 gives the full variable domain: DSGVTQTPKHLITATGQRVTLRCSPRSGDLSVYWYQQSLDQGLQFLIQYYNGEERAKGNILERFSAQQFPDLHSELNLSSLELGDSALYFCASSGQDRTYTEAFFGQGTRLTVV.

This sequence joins TRBV25-1 and TRBJ2-5; 12 positions agree with TRBD2. V shed 4 bases and J 5 bases; nucleotides not matched to a gene: 11. CDR1 is MGHDK, CDR2 SYGVNS, per germline. The CDR3 is made up of 17 amino acids. DNA of the CDR3: TGTGCCAGCAGTGGATCCTATACTAGCGGGAGGTGGGAGACCCAGTACTTC. It is translated as CASSGSYTSGRWETQYF.

The V call is TRBV27, the J call TRBJ2-7; 8 bases line up with TRBD1. The ends lost 5 bases at V and 10 bases at J; junction bases unmatched: 19. The CDR3 is 16 residues long. Per the germline V gene, CDR1 is MNHEY and CDR2 is SMNVEV (reference sequence). For the CDR3, the DNA is TGTGCCAGCAGTCCCGAGGGACAGGAGCATCTACGAGTACAGTACTTC. Amino acids: CASSPEGQEHLRVQYF.

The chain couples TRBV15 to TRBJ2-7; the match to TRBD2 covers 11 bases. The CDR3 consists of 17 residues. CDR1 and CDR2 (germline): LNHNV, YYDKDF (reference sequence). V lost 3 bases and J lost 4; bases outside the gene matches: 11. For the CDR3, the DNA is TGTGCCACCAGCAGCGTTATTAGCGGGAGGGCCAGGTACGAGCAGTACTTC. This gives the protein CATSSVISGRARYEQYF.

The chain recombines TRBV19 with TRBJ1-2; D unresolved. The germline CDR1 and CDR2 sequences are LNHDA and SQIVND (reference sequence). This CDR3 is built from 12 residues. Trimming stripped 5 bases from V and 12 bases from J, with 16 bases between. The CDR3 region has the DNA TGTGCCAGTAGTCGGGTACGGGGTGTCCACACCTTC. It codes for CASSRVRGVHTF.

The genes are TRBV9 and TRBJ2-7; TRBD2 matches at 9 bases. There are 16 residues in the CDR3. V was clipped by 4 bases and J by 0 bases; unmatched bases: 8. Germline V gives CDR1 SGDLS, CDR2 YYNGEE. This CDR3 is CASSPRELAGSYEQYF. In DNA, the CDR3 is TGTGCCAGCAGCCCCAGGGAACTAGCGGGCTCCTACGAGCAGTACTTC.

V usage is TRBV5-1 and J usage is TRBJ1-4; D is uncertain. Germline V gene data show CDR1 as SGHRS and CDR2 as YFSETQ. The CDR3 is 14 residues long. Trimming removed 0 bases at V and 3 bases at J, with 6 bases between. CDR3 coding DNA: TGCGCCAGCAGCTTGGAGCGGTCTAATGAAAAACTGTTTTTT. This codes for CASSLERSNEKLFF. Supplemented by reference TRBV5-1 and TRBJ1-4, the full variable domain reads KAGVTQTPRYLIKTRGQQVTLSCSPISGHRSVSWYQQTPGQGLQFLFEYFSETQRNKGNFPGRFSGRQFSNSRSEMNVSTLELGDSALYLCASSLERSNEKLFFGSGTQLSVL.

The chain couples TRBV6-5 to TRBJ2-1; D remains unclear. Germline V gives CDR1 MNHEY, CDR2 SVGAGI. Trimming removed 4 bases from V and 6 bases from J, with 10 bases in between. This CDR3 contains 13 residues. CDR3: CASSFLSANEQFF. DNA of the CDR3: TGTGCCAGCAGTTTCTTGAGCGCCAATGAGCAGTTCTTC.

This chain links TRBV7-8 with TRBJ2-2; no reliable D call. Germline V gene data show CDR1 as SGHVS and CDR2 as FQNEAQ. CDR3 length: 14 residues. The germline V and J ends were trimmed by 0 bases and 1 base, with 3 bases remaining between them. The DNA of the CDR3 is TGTGCCAGCAGCTTAGCCAGGAACACCGGGGAGCTGTTTTTT. Protein: CASSLARNTGELFF. Full variable domain (rest looked up from reference TRBV7-8 and TRBJ2-2): GAGVSQSPRYKVAKRGQDVALRCDPISGHVSLFWYQQALGQGPEFLTYFQNEAQLDKSGLPSDRFFAERPEGSVSTLKIQRTQQEDSAVYLCASSLARNTGELFFGEGSRLTVL.

The chain joins TRBV5-6 to TRBJ1-1; D is uncertain. The CDR3 has 13 amino acids. Trimming stripped 5 bases from V and 5 bases from J, with 13 bases between. The germline V gene encodes CDR1 SGHDT and CDR2 YYEEEE. CDR3 protein: CASSTAAVTEAFF. CDR3 sequence (DNA): TGTGCCAGCAGTACAGCAGCGGTAACTGAAGCTTTCTTT.

This chain connects TRBV5-1 to TRBJ1-1; 7 bases fit TRBD1. The ends lost 4 bases at V and 5 bases at J; junction bases unmatched: 5. CDR1 is SGHRS, CDR2 YFSETQ, per germline. This CDR3 is built from 13 residues. The CDR3 reads CASSARGFTEAFF. Written as DNA, the CDR3 is TGCGCCAGCAGCGCCAGGGGGTTTACTGAAGCTTTCTTT.

The genes are TRBV7-9 and TRBJ2-1; 8 bases agree with TRBD2. The CDR3 is 12 residues long. CDR1 and CDR2 from the germline V gene are SEHNR and FQNEAQ (reference sequence). Losses at the gene ends were 5 bases for V and 16 bases for J; bases not matched to a gene: 10. The CDR3 sequence is CASSPEVAGKFF. The DNA for the CDR3 is TGTGCCAGCAGCCCGGAGGTAGCGGGAAAATTCTTC.

The chain recombines TRBV9 with TRBJ2-1; 9 nucleotides match TRBD2. J was trimmed by 7 bases and V by 2 bases; bases with no gene match: 4. Germline lookup yields CDR1 SGDLS and CDR2 YYNGEE. CDR3 size: 14 residues. The DNA of the CDR3 is TGTGCCAGCAGCGTGAGCGGGAGGTTGAATGAGCAGTTCTTC. This gives the protein CASSVSGRLNEQFF. Drawing the rest from reference TRBV9 and TRBJ2-1, the complete variable domain is DSGVTQTPKHLITATGQRVTLRCSPRSGDLSVYWYQQSLDQGLQFLIQYYNGEERAKGNILERFSAQQFPDLHSELNLSSLELGDSALYFCASSVSGRLNEQFFGPGTRLTVL.

V and J are TRBV4-1 and TRBJ2-5, with D possibly matching TRBD1 (6 bases). V shed 2 bases and J shed 1 base, with 17 bases lying between them. There are 17 residues in the CDR3. The germline V gene encodes CDR1 MGHRA and CDR2 YSYEKL. Here the CDR3 DNA reads TGCGCCAGCAGCCAACGACCGCATCTGACAGGCCAAGAGACCCAGTACTTC. Translating gives CASSQRPHLTGQETQYF.

This clone was seen once. The CDR3 protein is CASSLAHRGGEQYF. CDR3 bases: TGTGCCAGCAGCTTAGCCCACCGGGGGGGGGAGCAGTACTTC. This sequence joins TRBV11-3 and TRBJ2-7, with 8 bases identical to TRBD2. The CDR3 is made up of 14 amino acids. Germline CDR1 is SGHNT and CDR2 is YENEEA. The trim removed 1 base at V and 7 bases at J, leaving 6 bases unmatched.

This chain links TRBV9 with TRBJ2-5; 7 bases match TRBD1. Germline V gene lookup returns CDR1 SGDLS and CDR2 YYNGEE. With 0 bases clipped from V and 0 bases from J, the junction kept 5 bases outside the gene matches. The CDR3 has 16 amino acids. The CDR3 region has the DNA TGTGCCAGCAGCGTAGGGGGGACAGCCTACCAAGAGACCCAGTACTTC. It codes for CASSVGGTAYQETQYF.

The chain carries TRBV6-1 and TRBJ2-2; D is undetermined. Trimming left V 8 bases short and J 6 bases short, with 16 bases between. The CDR3 contains 14 residues. Germline-derived CDR1 and CDR2 are MNHNS and SASEGT. For the CDR3, the DNA is TGTGCCAGCCCTAAACCCGGTGAGCCCGGGGAGCTGTTTTTT. Protein: CASPKPGEPGELFF.

This rearrangement joins TRBV11-3 to TRBJ2-6; D not certain. This CDR3 region has 14 residues. Germline loops: CDR1 SGHNT, CDR2 YENEEA. V lost 3 bases and J lost 0, with 3 bases in between. This chain's CDR3 is CASSFISGANVLTF. CDR3 DNA sequence: TGTGCCAGCAGCTTCATCTCTGGGGCCAACGTCCTGACTTTC.

The rearrangement uses TRBV5-4 and TRBJ2-5; the D gene is possibly TRBD2 (6 bases). V was pared by 7 bases and J by 5 bases, with 18 bases between. Germline CDR1 reads SGHNT; CDR2 reads YYREEE (reference sequence). The CDR3 spans 14 residues. The CDR3 DNA is TGTGCCAGCTCCGGTAGACTAGTTGGGGAGACCCAGTACTTC. Translated: CASSGRLVGETQYF.

This rearrangement joins TRBV4-1 to TRBJ2-7; 8 nucleotides match TRBD2. Germline values: CDR1 MGHRA, CDR2 YSYEKL. V was clipped by 2 bases and J by 3 bases; unmatched bases: 6. This CDR3 has 15 amino acids. The CDR3 is CASSQLTAGDYEQYF. Here the CDR3 DNA reads TGCGCCAGCAGCCAATTGACAGCGGGAGACTACGAGCAGTACTTC.

The V gene is TRBV19, the J gene TRBJ1-1; D perhaps matches TRBD1 (6 bases). V dropped 3 bases and J dropped 7 bases, with 18 bases sitting between them. The germline CDR1 and CDR2 sequences are LNHDA and SQIVND (reference sequence). This CDR3 has 15 amino acids. The CDR3 protein is CASSIRKAGDGEAFF. DNA for the CDR3: TGTGCCAGTAGTATTCGTAAGGCAGGGGATGGTGAAGCTTTCTTT.

Only one count was recorded for this clone. The chain carries TRBV4-3 and TRBJ2-3, with 7 bases that match TRBD1. J gave up 2 bases and V 0 bases, and 5 bases lay outside the gene matches. Germline values: CDR1 LGHNA, CDR2 YSLEER. The CDR3 consists of 16 residues. CDR3 coding DNA: TGCGCCAGCAGCCAAGATGGGACAGTCCCCACAGATACGCAGTATTTT. It specifies CASSQDGTVPTDTQYF.